These 13 T cell receptor beta chains originate from one sample sequenced in a study of post-analysis software for immune sequencing data (dated by TCRdb to 2013 to 2016). The investigation overall reported the following: Patients showed significantly higher frequencies than controls for roughly five TRBV segments, among them TRBV5-6, TRBV5-1 and TRBV20-1.

The antigens of these receptors remain unknown. Receptor amplification or capture employed PCR. TCRdb records Illumina HiSeq 2500 as the sequencer. Unique molecular identifiers were incorporated into TCR beta cDNA libraries to reduce PCR and sequencing biases. Using fastp trimming at Q25 and MiXCR clonotype assembly, TCRdb reanalyzed the public sequencing data and kept in-frame beta chains. Rows with a matching CDR3 protein are joined into one entry that keeps the most common DNA and genes. The sample includes 600,000 to 700,000 distinct CDR3 sequences, with more than 50% observed a single time. The ten largest clones add up to approximately 10% of the sample. The specimen sequenced was blood. These receptors were obtained from a girl aged 2 to 9 with multiple sclerosis.

The chain has TRBV4-1 and TRBJ2-5, with 10 bases aligning to TRBD1. Germline CDR1 and CDR2: MGHRA and YSYEKL. The CDR3 contains 19 residues. J was trimmed by 3 bases and V by 0 bases; bases with no gene match: 13. The DNA of the CDR3 is TGCGCCAGCAGCCAAGACCCTTTCCTAACCGGGACAGGGGAAGAGACCCAGTACTTC. Its protein product is CASSQDPFLTGTGEETQYF.

The chain couples TRBV20-1 to TRBJ2-1; TRBD1 matches at 9 bases. Per germline, CDR1 DFQATT and CDR2 SNEGSKA (reference sequence). CDR3 size: 14 residues. J was trimmed by 3 bases and V by 5 bases; bases with no gene match: 5. The CDR3 here is CSASVTGGYNEQFF. In DNA form, the CDR3 reads TGCAGTGCTTCTGTGACAGGGGGCTACAATGAGCAGTTCTTC.

This sequence joins TRBV29-1 and TRBJ2-5, with D perhaps being TRBD1 or TRBD2 (5 bases each). This CDR3 is built from 14 residues. V lost 4 bases and J lost 2, with 14 bases in between. Germline V gene sequence: CDR1 SQVTM, CDR2 ANQGSEA. CDR3 in amino acids: CSVVSLWGQETQYF. CDR3 nucleotide sequence: TGCAGCGTTGTATCCTTGTGGGGGCAAGAGACCCAGTACTTC.

The gene calls are TRBV5-6 and TRBJ1-1, with 7 bases aligning to TRBD1. Germline CDR1 reads SGHDT; CDR2 reads YYEEEE. Trimming cost V 1 base and J 1 base; bases outside gene matches: 4. This CDR3 region has 15 residues. The CDR3 sequence: CASSLTGVGNTEAFF. CDR3 coding DNA: TGTGCCAGCAGCTTGACAGGGGTGGGGAACACTGAAGCTTTCTTT.

The chain has TRBV29-1 and TRBJ2-1; the match to TRBD2 covers 8 bases. Per the germline V gene, CDR1 is SQVTM and CDR2 is ANQGSEA. The CDR3 is made up of 12 amino acids. With V trimmed by 7 bases and J by 4 bases, 3 bases remained unmatched. CDR3 residues: CSDGLAYNEQFF. DNA for the CDR3: TGCAGCGACGGACTAGCTTACAATGAGCAGTTCTTC.

The V gene is TRBV20-1, the J gene TRBJ2-1; tentative D call: TRBD1 (5 bases). The V gene's germline CDR1 is DFQATT and CDR2 SNEGSKA (reference sequence). Trimming stripped 1 base from V and 2 bases from J, with 9 bases between. The CDR3 covers 14 residues. The CDR3 region is CSARVRATYNEQFF. The CDR3 DNA sequence: TGCAGTGCTAGAGTCAGGGCTACCTACAATGAGCAGTTCTTC.

This clonotype was detected a few times. In nucleotides, the CDR3 is TGCAGCCTCCAAGTCCTGAACACTGAAGCTTTCTTT. Translated, it gives CSLQVLNTEAFF. The chain uses TRBV29-1 and TRBJ1-1; D call uncertain. CDR1 and CDR2 (germline): SQVTM, ANQGSEA. V lost 8 bases and J 0 bases, leaving 10 bases between the germline ends. The CDR3 runs to 12 residues.

Remarks on this clonotype: One junction end disagrees with the germline gene, perhaps due to a read error. The CDR3 loop is CASRMTGTGIDERYF. The CDR3 bases are TGTGCCAGCAGGATGACCGGGACAGGGATCGACGAGCGGTACTTC. This chain links TRBV12-3 or TRBV12-4 with TRBJ2-7, with 9 bases fitting TRBD1. The CDR3 consists of 15 residues.

This rearrangement joins TRBV20-1 to TRBJ2-1; 8 positions agree with TRBD2. J gave up 6 bases and V 3 bases, and 16 bases lay outside the gene matches. The CDR3 consists of 17 residues. The germline CDR1 and CDR2 sequences are DFQATT and SNEGSKA (reference sequence). CDR3 amino acids: CSARGGLDKYGVNEQFF. DNA for the CDR3: TGCAGTGCTAGGGGGGGACTAGATAAGTATGGGGTCAATGAGCAGTTCTTC.

The V and J genes are TRBV11-2 and TRBJ2-1, with 7 bases lining up with TRBD2. This CDR3 spans 15 amino acids. The ends lost 5 bases at V and 7 bases at J; junction bases unmatched: 11. Germline V CDR1 and CDR2: SGHAT, FQNNGV. Written as DNA, the CDR3 is TGTGCCAGCAGCCCCGTCCCTAGCGGAATGAATGAGCAGTTCTTC. It codes for CASSPVPSGMNEQFF.

The chain couples TRBV2 to TRBJ2-2, with D hard to call. Trimming took 5 bases from V and 0 from J, leaving 10 bases between them. The CDR3 length is 15 residues. The germline V gene has CDR1 SNHLY and CDR2 FYNNEI. The CDR3 is CASSQDGANTGELFF. CDR3 bases: TGTGCCAGCAGTCAGGACGGAGCGAACACCGGGGAGCTGTTTTTT.

The chain uses TRBV7-3 and TRBJ2-5, with TRBD1 matching over 7 bases. The germline V gene has CDR1 SGHTA and CDR2 FQGTGA. Unmatched junction bases numbered 11, after V lost 3 bases and J lost 4 bases. The CDR3 loop spans 16 amino acids. This CDR3 reads CASSFQGPTGIETQYF. In DNA form, the CDR3 reads TGTGCCAGCAGCTTTCAGGGTCCGACAGGGATAGAGACCCAGTACTTC.

The rearrangement links TRBV5-1 to TRBJ2-7; 9 bases match TRBD2. This CDR3 has 17 residues. The germline CDR1 and CDR2 sequences are SGHRS and YFSETQ. After removal of 0 bases from V and 6 bases from J, the junction contained 13 bases not matched to a gene. CDR3 sequence (DNA): TGCGCCAGCAGCTTGGAATTAGCGGGAGTCTGGTCGCGCGAGCAGTACTTC. Protein sequence: CASSLELAGVWSREQYF.